This T cell receptor beta chain was recovered during a study of T-cell memory formation after mild COVID-19. TCRdb called the 5' RACE reads again in MiXCR, with one record for every CDR3 protein. The table has about 400,000 distinct CDR3 sequences, 24% seen once. The V gene lost 3 bases and the J gene lost 7 bases, with 9 bases spanning the gap. The CDR3 has 12 residues. Study observations and caveats: Some clones that responded turned up in pre-infection memory, which suggests that cross-reactive memory joined in.

In its sample, this clonotype was seen a few times. Its antigen remains unknown. Sequenced input: PBMCs or a T cell subset sorted from them (not recorded which). The genes are TRBV12-3 or TRBV12-4 and TRBJ1-1; D gene unclear. The source is an adult woman who had mild COVID-19 (a few samples of this study predate the infection). Cell type and time point are not known. The CDR3 DNA reads TGTGCCAGCAGTTTCAACTTTAATGAAGCTTTCTTT. Protein sequence: CASSFNFNEAFF.